These 21 T cell receptor beta chains were sequenced from one sample in a study of graft-versus-host responses after intestinal transplantation. These receptors have no known antigen. The table came from immunoSEQ multiplex PCR; TCRdb's copy has only in-frame clones and leaves some out. The top ten clones hold around 1% of a sample with 95,000 to 110,000 clones, more than 85% of them seen once. Specimen: unstimulated CD8+ T cells sorted from spleen or lymph node cells, collected before intestinal transplant. The receptors originated from a human donor who received an intestinal transplant.

The V and J genes are TRBV9 and TRBJ2-3; unclear D gene. The V gene lost 0 bases and the J gene lost 0 bases, with 8 bases spanning the gap. CDR1 is SGDLS, CDR2 YYNGEE, per germline. This CDR3 is 15 amino acids long. In DNA, the CDR3 is TGTGCCAGCAGCGTAGCCGAAGCGAGCACAGATACGCAGTATTTT. It translates to CASSVAEASTDTQYF. Full variable domain (outside the CDR3, taken from reference TRBV9 and TRBJ2-3): DSGVTQTPKHLITATGQRVTLRCSPRSGDLSVYWYQQSLDQGLQFLIQYYNGEERAKGNILERFSAQQFPDLHSELNLSSLELGDSALYFCASSVAEASTDTQYFGPGTRLTVL.

The chain employs TRBV7-2 and TRBJ2-2; D possibly uses TRBD1 or TRBD2 (5 bases each). Germline CDR1 reads SGHTA; CDR2 reads FQGNSA. V lost 3 bases and J 4 bases, leaving 18 bases between the germline ends. The CDR3 is 17 residues long. CDR3: CASSFVAGTRGTGELFF. The CDR3 region has the DNA TGTGCCAGCAGCTTTGTGGCCGGGACCCGCGGCACCGGGGAGCTGTTTTTT.

This chain joins TRBV5-4 and TRBJ2-3; 11 bases map to TRBD2. The CDR3 loop spans 17 amino acids. Losses at the gene ends were 4 bases for V and 2 bases for J; bases not matched to a gene: 9. Germline CDR1 and CDR2: SGHNT and YYREEE (reference sequence). CDR3 sequence: CASSPDTSGGPTDTQYF. CDR3 in DNA: TGTGCCAGCAGCCCCGACACTAGCGGGGGACCCACAGATACGCAGTATTTT.

The V and J genes are TRBV6-5 and TRBJ1-2; 9 bases agree with TRBD1. V trimming: 7 bases; J trimming: 7 bases; junction bases outside the gene matches: 13. The germline V gene encodes CDR1 MNHEY and CDR2 SVGAGI. The CDR3 extends over 15 amino acids. The CDR3 reads CASKPVTGGFGGYTF. The DNA for the CDR3 is TGTGCCAGCAAACCCGTAACAGGGGGCTTCGGTGGCTACACCTTC.

The gene calls are TRBV4-2 and TRBJ2-7; D gene ambiguous. The V end was cut by 4 bases, the J end by 1 base, with 11 bases between. Germline V gives CDR1 LGHNA, CDR2 YNFKEQ. The CDR3 is made up of 14 amino acids. CDR3 DNA sequence: TGTGCCAGCAGCCGTTTGATCTCATCCTACGAGCAGTACTTC. This translates into CASSRLISSYEQYF.

The chain employs TRBV19 and TRBJ2-2; the D gene is possibly TRBD2 (7 bases). Germline CDR1 reads LNHDA; CDR2 reads SQIVND (reference sequence). The V end was cut by 7 bases, the J end by 8 bases, with 11 bases between. The CDR3 loop spans 12 amino acids. CDR3 loop: CASTAGAGELFF. The CDR3, as DNA: TGTGCCAGTACCGCGGGGGCTGGGGAGCTGTTTTTT.

The chain has TRBV10-1 and TRBJ1-5, with unresolved D. The CDR3 spans 12 residues. V was pared by 4 bases and J by 9 bases, with 10 bases between. Germline loops: CDR1 WNHNN, CDR2 SYGVQD (reference sequence). The CDR3 DNA sequence: TGCGCCAGCAGTGGCCCCCGGGGGCCCCAGCATTTT. This translates into CASSGPRGPQHF.

The CDR3, as DNA: TGTGCCAGCAGCTTCCCGTCGGTAGCGAGCTCCTACGAGCAGTACTTC. Translating gives CASSFPSVASSYEQYF. The gene calls are TRBV11-2 and TRBJ2-7; the D gene is possibly TRBD2 (5 bases). CDR3 length: 16 residues. Germline V gene data show CDR1 as SGHAT and CDR2 as FQNNGV. Trimming removed 3 bases at V and 0 bases at J, with 15 bases between.

The genes are TRBV18 and TRBJ2-1; weak D call: TRBD1 (5 bases). Germline assignment: CDR1 KGHSH and CDR2 LQKENI. There are 15 residues in the CDR3. V was trimmed by 6 bases and J by 1 base, leaving 13 bases between them. CDR3 bases: TGTGCCAGCTCGCAGGGTAGGTATTCCTACAATGAGCAGTTCTTC. Translation gives CASSQGRYSYNEQFF.

V gene TRBV13 combines with J gene TRBJ1-5; D gene ambiguous. The CDR3 sequence is 16 residues long. The germline V gene encodes CDR1 PRHDT and CDR2 FYEKMQ (reference sequence). V shed 0 bases and J shed 2 bases, with 11 bases lying between them. The CDR3 spells CASSLGRDRGNQPQHF. The CDR3 bases are TGTGCCAGCAGCTTAGGTAGGGATCGGGGCAATCAGCCCCAGCATTTT.

This clone came up once. This rearrangement joins TRBV27 to TRBJ2-1; no clear D gene. There are 13 residues in the CDR3. V gave up 2 bases and J gave up 2 bases, with 4 bases separating them. Germline lookup yields CDR1 MNHEY and CDR2 SMNVEV (reference sequence). CDR3 nucleotides: TGTGCCAGCAGTTTAGGAACCTACAATGAGCAGTTCTTC. It yields the protein CASSLGTYNEQFF.

The chain carries TRBV9 and TRBJ2-1, with TRBD2 matching over 11 bases. After removal of 4 bases from V and 0 bases from J, the junction contained 15 bases not matched to a gene. Germline values: CDR1 SGDLS, CDR2 YYNGEE. The CDR3 has 20 amino acids. In DNA form, the CDR3 reads TGTGCCAGCAGCAGCCACTACCTATCTAGCGGGGGGCCCTCCTACAATGAGCAGTTCTTC. Encoded protein: CASSSHYLSSGGPSYNEQFF.

This chain links TRBV25-1 with TRBJ2-7, with no clear D. The CDR3 covers 11 residues. From germline, CDR1 is MGHDK and CDR2 SYGVNS. V was trimmed by 3 bases and J by 5 bases, leaving 5 bases between them. The CDR3 spells CASSEWNEQYF. In nucleotides, the CDR3 is TGTGCCAGCAGTGAGTGGAACGAGCAGTACTTC.

The chain has TRBV27 and TRBJ2-3; possibly TRBD1 or TRBD2 for D (7 bases each). The CDR3 is 14 residues long. CDR1 MNHEY and CDR2 SMNVEV come from the germline V gene (reference sequence). V was clipped by 4 bases and J by 4 bases, with 12 bases between them. CDR3 bases: TGTGCCAGCAGTTCAGGGGGGGCACCAGATACGCAGTATTTT. As protein: CASSSGGAPDTQYF.

This chain connects TRBV7-8 to TRBJ1-2; D is unresolved. Germline V gene sequence: CDR1 SGHVS, CDR2 FQNEAQ. V was trimmed by 1 base and J by 2 bases, leaving 8 bases between them. This CDR3 contains 14 residues. CDR3 region: CASSLGNQNYGYTF. The CDR3 nucleotides are TGTGCCAGCAGCTTAGGAAATCAGAACTATGGCTACACCTTC.

The rearrangement uses TRBV11-2 and TRBJ2-2, with a weak D call TRBD2 (6 bases). Germline CDR1 reads SGHAT; CDR2 reads FQNNGV. With 5 bases removed from V and 1 base from J, the gap between germline ends came to 14 bases. CDR3 length: 16 amino acids. The CDR3 reads CASSSTGDLNTGELFF. The CDR3, as DNA: TGTGCCAGCAGCAGCACGGGGGACCTGAACACCGGGGAGCTGTTTTTT.

The chain combines TRBV7-6 with TRBJ1-1, with D perhaps matching TRBD1 (5 bases). CDR1 and CDR2 (germline): SGHVS, FNYEAQ. V was trimmed by 5 bases and J by 4 bases, leaving 14 bases between them. The CDR3 contains 14 residues. CDR3 sequence: CASSLDNGGTEAFF. CDR3 DNA: TGTGCCAGCAGCCTAGATAATGGGGGCACTGAAGCTTTCTTT.

This rearrangement joins TRBV4-2 to TRBJ2-1, with TRBD1 as a possible D gene (5 bases). This CDR3 has 14 residues. V gave up 1 base and J gave up 9 bases, with 13 bases separating them. Germline V gene lookup returns CDR1 LGHNA and CDR2 YNFKEQ. For the CDR3, the DNA is TGTGCCAGCAGCCAAGGAAGCCAGGGAAGTGAGCAGTTCTTC. This encodes CASSQGSQGSEQFF.

The chain links TRBV10-2 to TRBJ2-3; D ambiguous. The CDR3 covers 16 residues. Trimming took off 2 bases at V and 3 bases at J, with 15 bases between the two ends. Germline loops: CDR1 WSHSY, CDR2 SAAADI. DNA for the CDR3: TGCGCCAGCAGTGAGAGGTCAGCCGGTTTAACAGATACGCAGTATTTT. Translated: CASSERSAGLTDTQYF.

The rearrangement links TRBV4-1 to TRBJ1-1; unclear D gene. This CDR3 comprises 16 residues. The ends were cut back, 0 bases at V and 0 bases at J, with 11 bases in the middle. Germline V gene data show CDR1 as MGHRA and CDR2 as YSYEKL. In DNA form, the CDR3 reads TGCGCCAGCAGCCAAGATCCGGGTTTAATGAACACTGAAGCTTTCTTT. Translation gives CASSQDPGLMNTEAFF.

This chain links TRBV5-8 with TRBJ1-2, with 9 bases matching TRBD1. The length of the CDR3 is 15 residues. Germline CDR1 and CDR2: SGHTS and YDEGEE. The V gene end was trimmed by 0 bases and the J gene end by 6 bases; junction bases not matched to a gene: 6. In DNA form, the CDR3 reads TGTGCCAGCAGCTTGGGACCGGGACAGGGCGATGGCTACACCTTC. The encoded protein is CASSLGPGQGDGYTF.